Detailed here is one TCR beta chain. Its antigen specificity is not known. No much larger clone exists at a distance of one base, and base qualities are not known. The sample originates from a study of blood T cell repertoires in COVID-19 (dated by TCRdb to about 2020). Context from the whole study: Samples covering the acute and convalescent phases of COVID-19 were provided by collaborators in the United States, Italy and Spain. The material from the prospective study consisted of cDNA or gDNA derived from T cells, B-cell-depleted T cells, or PBMCs. Where available, HLA class I and class II types were obtained from metadata supplied by the sample provider rather than from assay-based typing. The repertoires were released in a freely available public database intended as a resource for research on the immune response to SARS-CoV-2. Sample metadata almost always included a de-identified subject ID, COVID-19 status, age in years and sex. Deeply sampled blood TCRbeta repertoires from subjects exposed to, actively infected with, or recovered from COVID-19 were included in the dataset. Samples were obtained from the ongoing ImmuneRACE study (first 160 participants) and from 1,254 subjects provided by 6 global collaborators.

TCRbeta CDR3 regions were amplified from genomic DNA by means of the immunoSEQ Assay, a bias-controlled multiplex PCR. The authors processed their data as follows. Within the assay, amplification of reference gene primers was used to estimate how many nucleated cells each sample contained. Sequence reads were collapsed and filtered to measure the absolute abundance of every unique TCRbeta CDR3 rearrangement. For each sample, productive Simpson clonality was calculated as the square root of Simpson's diversity index over productive rearrangements. TCRdb holds this immuneACCESS table with in-frame rearrangements only. Some clones are missing; in checked studies, unresolved V genes explain under half, and the rest has no known cause. V and J calls and clone size are given by that table; D and trimming were obtained from the DNA. The sample profile shows about 89,000 clones; around 72% of them were found once. Clones ranked in the top ten supply approximately 14% of the sample.

The collaborating institutions used their own protocols to collect whole blood in K2EDTA tubes. For TCRbeta analysis, collaborator samples were shipped as frozen whole blood, as isolated PBMCs, or as DNA extracted from either sample type. Trimming costs V 0 bases and J 3 bases, and their ends lie 11 bases apart. Taken from the germline V gene (reference sequence), the CDR1 and CDR2 loops are LGHDT and YNNKEL. The CDR3 starts with the cysteine, ends with the phenylalanine, and has 15 residues. Kept here is only the CDR3 DNA, which spans 45 bases and is read in frame from base 1. Overall results and qualifications from the work: The quantity of clinical and demographic metadata differed by source and by participant and was supplied without curation.

Sequences were obtained from peripheral blood. The V and J segments used are TRBV3-1 (or the pseudogene TRBV3-2) and TRBJ1-2; the D gene is not confidently resolved. This receptor was taken from a woman of 80 years or more with acute or convalescent COVID-19. The CDR3 reads as follows: CASSQDRGDHYGYTF. At the DNA level, the sequence is TGTGCCAGCAGCCAAGATCGCGGGGATCACTATGGCTACACCTTC.